This T cell receptor beta chain was retrieved from a study of cytomegalovirus exposure and HLA in healthy donors. Whole-study results and caveats: In an earlier analysis, about 90% or about 30%: the productive usage of most TCR beta V segments. Rates of TCR association differed by HLA locus in a later analysis, with DRB1 highest and HLA-C lowest.

A single count supports this clone. The antigen is unknown. The PCR was carried out with 60 Vbeta primers and 13 Jbeta primers. Measured with immunoSEQ multiplex PCR; TCRdb has only the in-frame clones, and not every one. The data contain some 200,000 clones, around 89% of them seen just once; the ten biggest clones take up 1%. What was sequenced was PBMCs. The source of this sequence is a woman under 30 in good health and CMV-seronegative.

DNA for the CDR3: TGTGCCAGCAGTGGGGGGACAGCAGTTGGGCTTAGCACAGATACGCAGTATTTT. Amino acid sequence: CASSGGTAVGLSTDTQYF. The rearrangement uses TRBV25-1 and TRBJ2-3; 7 bases agree with TRBD1. This CDR3 has 18 amino acids. Germline values: CDR1 MGHDK, CDR2 SYGVNS. V was clipped by 4 bases and J by 0 bases; unmatched bases: 13. The variable domain in full, with the rest retrieved from reference TRBV25-1 and TRBJ2-3, is EADIYQTPRYLVIGTGKKITLECSQTMGHDKMYWYQQDPGMELHLIHYSYGVNSTEKGDLSSESTVSRIRTEHFPLTLESARPSHTSQYLCASSGGTAVGLSTDTQYFGPGTRLTVL.